This TCR beta chain was observed in a study of cytomegalovirus exposure and HLA in healthy donors. Primers: 60 Vbeta forward and 13 Jbeta reverse. In the study's own analysis: Among the unique TCR beta chains that a later analysis counted, about 84 million in all, 10 million to 13 million were shared. Libraries were prepared by immunoSEQ multiplex PCR; TCRdb keeps only in-frame clonotypes and omits some of them. That table supplies the V and J calls and clone size; D and trimming were determined from the DNA. Among over 150,000 clones listed, under 85% were seen once. V shed 2 bases and J shed 1 base, with 17 bases lying between them. The CDR3 consists of 17 residues. Germline V gene data show CDR1 as KGHSH and CDR2 as LQKENI.

V and J are TRBV18 and TRBJ2-5; possible D gene TRBD2, 6 bases. Material: PBMCs. The sequence derives from a young man in good health and CMV-seronegative. CDR3 DNA sequence: TGTGCCAGCTCACCAAGCCCGGACTACCAAACCCAAGAGACCCAGTACTTC. The encoded protein is CASSPSPDYQTQETQYF.